This TCR beta chain emerged from a study of blood T cell repertoires in COVID-19. Produced via immunoSEQ multiplex PCR; TCRdb's table is partial and in-frame only. In the table there are about 38,000 clones, more than 70% of which are singletons. The germline V and J ends were trimmed by 3 bases and 1 base, with 16 bases remaining between them. CDR3 length: 16 amino acids. The germline V gene has CDR1 SGDLS and CDR2 YYNGEE. The sequence derives from a man between 65 and 85 years old with active COVID-19. The chain recombines TRBV9 with TRBJ2-5, with TRBD1 as a possible D gene (6 bases). The sample comprised peripheral blood. The CDR3 spells CASSALAGQLQETQYF. The CDR3 region has the DNA TGTGCCAGCAGCGCCCTAGCCGGACAGCTCCAAGAGACCCAGTACTTC.